This TCR beta chain was sequenced during a study of vaccination effects on CD4 cells after COVID-19. General study findings and limits: Recruitment yielded few convalescent patients, and the study had no early post-infection timepoints. Infection-derived and vaccine-derived clones contracted markedly late after vaccination.

A remark on this clone: Its target is unknown.

Under the ViraFEST assay, PBMC were stimulated with viral peptide pools so that antigen-specific CD4+ T cells expanded. Sequencing was performed afterwards. Cultured cells yielded isolated CD4+ T cells after less than 11 days. Vaccinated participants had no history of SARS-CoV-2 infection and tested negative for nucleocapsid antibodies. In culture with 9.5 to 10 IU/ml IL-2 and roughly 10 ug/ml peptides, PBMC were grown at two million per well. Using immunoSEQ multiplex PCR, the repertoire was profiled, and TCRdb retains in-frame clones only, with some absent. The sample yields 68,000 or so clones, about four fifths seen once. The receptor was derived from a human donor who received a COVID-19 vaccine. The sequenced sample was CD4+ T cells from PBMCs cultured with SARS-CoV-2 spike peptides, obtained before COVID-19 vaccination.

The CDR3 DNA reads as TGTGCCAGCAGCCAAGGGTTGCCCCTTTTGAGGAATGAGCAGTTCTTC. Its translation: CASSQGLPLLRNEQFF. V is TRBV3-1 (or the pseudogene TRBV3-2) and J is TRBJ2-1; no clear D gene. Per the germline V gene, CDR1 is LGHDT and CDR2 is YNNKEL (reference sequence). The ends were cut back, 1 base at V and 7 bases at J, with 17 bases in the middle. This CDR3 region has 16 residues.